This record covers a single T cell receptor beta chain. Antigen specificity is unknown. This entry is derived from a study of vaccination effects on CD4 cells after COVID-19. Study as a whole: Vaccine administered to participants consisted of two doses of either BNT162b2 or mRNA-1273.

The ends lost 1 base at V and 3 bases at J; junction bases unmatched: 12. Germline V gene data show CDR1 as MGHRA and CDR2 as YSYEKL. This CDR3 is built from 18 residues. Sequencing used immunoSEQ multiplex PCR; TCRdb keeps in-frame clones, though not all of them. Here the sample spans over 65,000 clones, 75% to 80% being singletons. Culturing for approximately 10 days preceded CD4+ T cell isolation. This receptor was taken from a human donor who received a COVID-19 vaccine. This material consisted of CD4+ T cells from PBMCs cultured without peptide, taken before COVID-19 vaccination. The chain couples TRBV4-1 to TRBJ2-3; 8 bases are shared with TRBD1. The CDR3 DNA is TGCGCCAGCAGCCAAGTTAAGTTTGGGACAGGCAGGACAGATACGCAGTATTTT. Its translation: CASSQVKFGTGRTDTQYF.